The 10 T cell receptor beta chains in this list originate from one sample, sequenced in a study of T-cell reconstitution after alpha-beta-depleted transplantation in children. Preparation of the TCRbeta library was carried out with unique molecular identifiers. TCRdb called the PCR reads again in MiXCR, with one record for every CDR3 protein. The sample gives some 50,000 distinct CDR3 sequences, around 9.2% of which show up once; 25% to 30% is in the top ten. The source was PBMCs, mostly from graft donor cells, collected 60 days after TCRalphabeta/CD19-depleted stem cell transplant. The receptors stem from a male patient aged 2-15 years who had a stem cell transplant for chronic granulomatous disease, so the T cells may come from the graft donor.

The CDR3 sequence is CASSQGDSSYNEQFF. In DNA, the CDR3 is TGCGCCAGCAGCCAGGGGGACAGCTCCTACAATGAGCAGTTCTTC. The rearrangement joins TRBV4-1 to TRBJ2-1, with 7 positions matching TRBD1. V gave up 3 bases and J gave up 0 bases; unmatched junction bases: 2. This CDR3 spans 15 amino acids. Germline CDR1 reads MGHRA; CDR2 reads YSYEKL.

Many counts were recorded for this clonotype. This chain links TRBV20-1 with TRBJ1-2; 9 nucleotides line up with TRBD1. Per the germline V gene, CDR1 is DFQATT and CDR2 is SNEGSKA (reference sequence). This CDR3 has 15 amino acids. With V trimmed by 0 bases and J by 5 bases, 7 bases remained unmatched. CDR3 region: CSAREPQGAGYGYTF. The CDR3 nucleotides read TGCAGTGCTAGAGAACCACAGGGGGCGGGTTATGGCTACACCTTC.

This clonotype was found many times. The V call is TRBV4-3, the J call TRBJ2-3, with D perhaps TRBD1 or TRBD2 (5 bases each). This CDR3 contains 18 residues. V was clipped by 4 bases and J by 2 bases, with 22 bases between them. Germline values: CDR1 LGHNA, CDR2 YSLEER. CDR3 amino acids: CASSRRTPPGLITDTQYF. The DNA for the CDR3 is TGCGCCAGCAGCCGACGGACACCCCCCGGACTTATCACAGATACGCAGTATTTT.

The table lists this clonotype with many counts. The J gene is TRBJ2-1, the V gene TRBV20-1, with D unclear. The V gene's germline CDR1 is DFQATT and CDR2 SNEGSKA (reference sequence). Trimming removed 1 base from V and 3 bases from J, with 13 bases in between. The CDR3 runs to 15 residues. This CDR3 reads CSARGYQSNYNEQFF. The CDR3 DNA sequence: TGCAGTGCTAGAGGGTATCAGAGCAACTACAATGAGCAGTTCTTC.

This clonotype has at least ten counts. The J gene is TRBJ2-5, the V gene TRBV7-9; D unresolved. The length of the CDR3 is 12 residues. Germline lookup yields CDR1 SEHNR and CDR2 FQNEAQ (reference sequence). Trimming left V 0 bases short and J 5 bases short, with 4 bases between. The CDR3 sequence is CASSLAVETQYF. The CDR3 bases are TGTGCCAGCAGCTTAGCGGTGGAGACCCAGTACTTC.

This clonotype has only a few counts. This chain joins TRBV6-1 and TRBJ2-1, with 7 positions matching TRBD1. After removal of 5 bases from V and 3 bases from J, the junction contained 7 bases not matched to a gene. The germline V gene encodes CDR1 MNHNS and CDR2 SASEGT. The CDR3 length is 15 residues. CDR3 residues: CASSPRTGYYNEQFF. As DNA, the CDR3 is TGTGCCAGCAGTCCCCGGACAGGTTACTACAATGAGCAGTTCTTC.

This clonotype was counted at least ten times. J is TRBJ2-6 and V is TRBV7-9; maybe TRBD1 (5 bases). This CDR3 is built from 16 residues. V dropped 1 base and J dropped 1 base, with 8 bases sitting between them. In germline, CDR1 is SEHNR, CDR2 FQNEAQ (reference sequence). The chain's CDR3 is CASSLVSGSGANVLTF. The CDR3, as DNA: TGTGCCAGCAGCTTAGTATCAGGGTCTGGGGCCAACGTCCTGACTTTC.

This clonotype showed up many times. In DNA form, the CDR3 reads TGTGCCAGCAGCTCAATAGGCACAGATACGCAGTATTTT. It encodes CASSSIGTDTQYF. The chain employs TRBV11-2 and TRBJ2-3; D gene uncertain. CDR3 length equals 13 residues. Germline V gives CDR1 SGHAT, CDR2 FQNNGV. Trimming took 4 bases from V and 1 from J, leaving 6 bases between them.

This clonotype was found a few times. V gene TRBV27 combines with J gene TRBJ2-1; TRBD1 matches 7 bases. With V trimmed by 6 bases and J by 1 base, 9 bases remained unmatched. The CDR3 is 16 amino acids. The germline CDR1 and CDR2 sequences are MNHEY and SMNVEV (reference sequence). The CDR3: CASSPRQGSSYNEQFF. In DNA form, the CDR3 reads TGTGCCAGCAGCCCGAGACAGGGATCTTCCTACAATGAGCAGTTCTTC.

This rearrangement joins TRBV11-3 to TRBJ2-7, with D possibly being TRBD2 (5 bases). Germline V lookup: CDR1 SGHNT, CDR2 YENEEA. The CDR3 runs 17 residues. Trimming pared 3 bases from V and 0 bases from J, leaving 18 bases between. CDR3 sequence reads: CASSFPPPPGSSYEQYF. The CDR3 region has the DNA TGTGCCAGCAGCTTTCCTCCCCCACCGGGGAGCTCCTACGAGCAGTACTTC. The full variable domain, with the rest looked up from reference TRBV11-3 and TRBJ2-7, is EAGVVQSPRYKIIEKKQPVAFWCNPISGHNTLYWYLQNLGQGPELLIRYENEEAVDDSQLPKDRFSAERLKGVDSTLKIQPAELGDSAVYLCASSFPPPPGSSYEQYFGPGTRLTVT.